These T cell receptor beta chains were read from a single sample in a study of preoperative IRX-2 immunotherapy in early breast cancer. Sequencing was performed with immunoSEQ multiplex PCR; in TCRdb, only in-frame clones are kept and a portion is missing. This sample has 30,000 to 45,000 clones, with approximately 80% found just once. This sample comprised lymph node tissue, obtained after IRX-2 immunotherapy. The receptor set was obtained from a human donor with breast cancer. Both conserved end residues are part of each CDR3. D genes are given only for firm matches. Expanded clones are given a class, and other clones once, few, many or no size at all.

NA	TRBV6-8	TRBJ1-5	NA	CASSHRASNQPQHF	TGTGCCAGCAGTCACAGGGCGAGCAATCAGCCCCAGCATTTT
NA	TRBV22-1	TRBJ1-5	NA	CASSSSRRNQPQHF	TGTGCCAGCAGTTCCAGTAGACGCAATCAGCCCCAGCATTTT
TRBD1	TRBV11-3	TRBJ2-1	NA	CASSLGQGGYNEQFF	TGTGCCAGCAGCTTAGGACAGGGCGGGTACAATGAGCAGTTCTTC
NA	TRBV19	TRBJ1-5	few	CASRQTGASNQPQHF	TGTGCCAGTAGACAGACCGGGGCTAGCAATCAGCCCCAGCATTTT
NA	TRBV10-2	TRBJ1-3	NA	CASSESRGLEGNTIYF	TGCGCCAGCAGTGAGTCTAGGGGTTTGGAGGGAAACACCATATATTTT
NA	TRBV6-8	TRBJ2-1	NA	CASRSPGLRMNEQFF	TGTGCCAGCAGGTCACCGGGCCTTCGGATGAATGAGCAGTTCTTC
NA	TRBV28	TRBJ2-3	NA	CASSFGGYTDTQYF	TGTGCCAGCAGTTTTGGGGGGTACACAGATACGCAGTATTTT
TRBD1	TRBV11-3	TRBJ1-6	few	CASSAGTGLNSPLHF	TGTGCCAGCAGCGCCGGGACAGGGCTAAATTCACCCCTCCACTTT
NA	TRBV1	TRBJ1-2	NA	CASSQDPGGDDGYTF	TGCGCCAGCAGCCAAGATCCCGGTGGGGACGATGGCTACACCTTC
TRBD1	TRBV28	TRBJ2-7	NA	CASSLIAGTGPSYEQYF	TGTGCCAGCAGTTTAATAGCTGGGACAGGGCCCTCCTACGAGCAGTACTTC
NA	TRBV5-1	TRBJ1-5	NA	CASSLGVLRNPRLTINQPQHF	TGCGCCAGCAGCTTGGGGGTTTTGCGAAACCCACGGCTTACAATTAATCAGCCCCAGCATTTT
NA	TRBV11-3	TRBJ1-1	NA	CASSLSAGITEAFF	TGTGCCAGCAGCTTATCCGCGGGGATCACTGAAGCTTTCTTT
NA	TRBV19	TRBJ1-1	NA	CASSIGRGNTEAFF	TGTGCCAGTAGTATCGGACGGGGGAACACTGAAGCTTTCTTT
NA	TRBV11-3	TRBJ1-1	NA	CASSGLVPAIEAFF	TGTGCCAGCAGCGGGTTGGTACCTGCGATTGAAGCTTTCTTT
NA	TRBV5-1	TRBJ1-3	NA	CASSLSTGFISGNTIYF	TGCGCCAGCAGCTTATCAACAGGATTTATCTCTGGAAACACCATATATTTT
NA	TRBV6-8	TRBJ1-2	NA	CASSGGWGIYGYTF	TGTGCCAGCAGTGGCGGATGGGGTATCTATGGCTACACCTTC
NA	TRBV6-8	TRBJ1-2	NA	CASTPRGFYGYTF	TGTGCCAGCACACCCCGGGGGTTCTATGGCTACACCTTC
NA	TRBV6-8	TRBJ1-2	once	CASRDTSYGYTF	TGTGCCAGCAGAGATACGAGCTATGGCTACACCTTC
NA	TRBV6-8	TRBJ1-4	NA	CASSDLGQATNEKLFF	TGTGCCAGCAGTGACTTAGGACAAGCAACTAATGAAAAACTGTTTTTT
NA	TRBV6-8	TRBJ2-6	NA	CASSYQRGESSWANVLTF	TGTGCCAGCAGTTACCAGAGAGGGGAGAGCTCTTGGGCCAACGTCCTGACTTTC
TRBD1	TRBV19	TRBJ1-2	NA	CASRKTGVSYGYTF	TGTGCCAGTAGAAAGACAGGGGTGAGCTATGGCTACACCTTC
NA	TRBV14	TRBJ2-7	NA	CASSQDHREGYYEQYF	TGTGCCAGCAGCCAAGACCACAGGGAAGGTTACTACGAGCAGTACTTC
TRBD2	TRBV11-3	TRBJ2-3	once	CASRRGAINTDTQYF	TGTGCCAGCAGGCGGGGGGCTATTAACACAGATACGCAGTATTTT
NA	TRBV18	TRBJ1-4	NA	CASSPLGKGTEKLFF	TGTGCCAGCTCACCCCTGGGAAAGGGGACCGAAAAACTGTTTTTT
NA	TRBV12-5	TRBJ1-2	NA	CASTPDRYGYTF	TGTGCCAGCACCCCGGACAGATATGGCTACACCTTC
TRBD1	TRBV19	TRBJ1-2	NA	CASSTPAGQGSHGYTF	TGTGCCAGTAGTACCCCGGCCGGACAGGGAAGTCATGGCTACACCTTC
TRBD1	TRBV6-8	TRBJ2-7	NA	CASRTLQGPYYEQYF	TGTGCCAGCAGGACCCTACAGGGGCCGTACTACGAGCAGTACTTC
TRBD1	TRBV15	TRBJ1-3	few	CATSRDPGQPAGNTIYF	TGTGCCACCAGCAGAGATCCGGGACAGCCAGCTGGAAACACCATATATTTT